The 17 T cell receptor beta chains reported below all come from one sample, sequenced in a study of control samples from healthy donors and cancer patients. TCRdb keeps only in-frame clones here, not all; method: immunoSEQ multiplex PCR. The table records approximately 150,000 clones, roughly 94% of them present only once. The sequencing input was blood. The origin of the receptors is a woman aged 18-29 years in good health.

This clone occurred once. The chain couples TRBV7-9 to TRBJ2-6; TRBD1 aligns across 9 bases. The trim removed 8 bases at V and 4 bases at J, leaving 12 bases unmatched. Germline V gene sequence: CDR1 SEHNR, CDR2 FQNEAQ (reference sequence). The CDR3 is 17 amino acids. DNA of the CDR3: TGTGCCAGCGGTACGGGACAGGGACTCCCCGGGGCCAACGTCCTGACTTTC. Translating it yields CASGTGQGLPGANVLTF.

The V call is TRBV6-1, the J call TRBJ1-2; no definite D call. Trimming took 0 bases from V and 5 from J, leaving 13 bases between them. CDR1 is MNHNS and CDR2 is SASEGT in the germline V gene. The CDR3 is 15 residues long. CDR3 coding DNA: TGTGCCAGCAGTGAAGCCTCAACAGTTTATTATGGCTACACCTTC. This encodes CASSEASTVYYGYTF.

DNA for the CDR3: TGTGCCAGCAGTTACTCGACGGGACCCCTGCAAGCTTTCTTT. Amino acid sequence: CASSYSTGPLQAFF. The chain couples TRBV6-2 or TRBV6-3 to TRBJ1-1; tentatively, D is TRBD1 (5 bases). The CDR3 extends over 14 amino acids. Looked up from germline, CDR1 is MNHEY and CDR2 is SVGEGT. V lost 0 bases and J 9 bases, leaving 14 bases between the germline ends.

This sequence joins TRBV5-5 and TRBJ1-2; 7 nucleotides agree with TRBD1. The ends lost 4 bases at V and 8 bases at J; junction bases unmatched: 8. Germline values: CDR1 SGHKS, CDR2 YYEKEE (reference sequence). The CDR3 is 13 amino acids. The CDR3 DNA follows: TGTGCCAGCAGCGGGACAGTTTTGGGGGGCTACACCTTC. Translating gives CASSGTVLGGYTF.

The chain recombines TRBV5-1 with TRBJ1-2; 9 nucleotides agree with TRBD1. This CDR3 has 14 amino acids. V lost 5 bases and J lost 7; bases outside the gene matches: 9. Germline V CDR1 and CDR2: SGHRS, YFSETQ. As DNA, the CDR3 is TGCGCCAGCAGTTGCGGACAGGGGAATTGTGGCTACACCTTC. As protein: CASSCGQGNCGYTF.

Here the CDR3 DNA reads TGTGCCAGCAGTGAGGGGGCGCATCAGCCCCAGCATTTT. Translation: CASSEGAHQPQHF. The chain combines TRBV6-4 with TRBJ1-5, with a weak D call TRBD1 (6 bases). Germline-derived CDR1 and CDR2 are MRHNA and SNTAGT. V dropped 3 bases and J dropped 5 bases, with 8 bases sitting between them. This CDR3 has 13 residues.

In DNA, the CDR3 is TGCGCCAGCAGCGACAGGGCAACAGGTGGGACTGAAGCTTTCTTT. Translating gives CASSDRATGGTEAFF. The rearrangement links TRBV10-2 to TRBJ1-1; TRBD1 matches at 7 bases. The ends lost 6 bases at V and 5 bases at J; junction bases unmatched: 12. The germline V gene encodes CDR1 WSHSY and CDR2 SAAADI. CDR3 length equals 15 residues.

V usage is TRBV12-5 and J usage is TRBJ1-4; the D is unclear. Germline assignment: CDR1 LGHNT and CDR2 FRNRAP. The V gene lost 4 bases and the J gene lost 5 bases, with 11 bases spanning the gap. The CDR3 length is 14 residues. This CDR3 is CASGSPGLNEKLFF. The CDR3 coding sequence is TGTGCTAGTGGTTCACCGGGCCTGAATGAAAAACTGTTTTTT.

V and J are TRBV19 and TRBJ1-5; TRBD1 aligns across 7 bases. Germline CDR1 is LNHDA and CDR2 is SQIVND (reference sequence). The length of the CDR3 is 17 residues. V shed 7 bases and J 2 bases; nucleotides not matched to a gene: 14. CDR3 sequence: CASTPGGASNGNQPQHF. The CDR3 coding sequence is TGTGCCAGTACCCCAGGGGGGGCCTCGAATGGCAATCAGCCCCAGCATTTT.

This chain joins TRBV19 and TRBJ1-5; possible D gene TRBD1, 6 bases. CDR1 and CDR2 from the germline V gene are LNHDA and SQIVND (reference sequence). Trimming stripped 9 bases from V and 2 bases from J, with 11 bases between. This CDR3 has 13 residues. CDR3 loop: CASRQAGNQPQHF. DNA of the CDR3: TGTGCCAGCAGACAGGCTGGCAATCAGCCCCAGCATTTT. Complete variable domain (other parts from reference TRBV19 and TRBJ1-5): DGGITQSPKYLFRKEGQNVTLSCEQNLNHDAMYWYRQDPGQGLRLIYYSQIVNDFQKGDIAEGYSVSREKKESFPLTVTSAQKNPTAFYLCASRQAGNQPQHFGDGTRLSIL.

The CDR3 DNA sequence: TGCGCCAGCAGTCAATTAATTCCGGGACAGGGTTATGGCTACACCTTC. Its protein product is CASSQLIPGQGYGYTF. J is TRBJ1-2 and V is TRBV23-1; the match to TRBD1 covers 9 bases. TRBV23-1 is designated an ORF whose function remains uncertain. The CDR3 loop spans 16 amino acids. The J segment lost 5 bases and the V segment lost 1 base, leaving 8 bases of the junction unmatched.

The V gene is TRBV6-2 or TRBV6-3, the J gene TRBJ1-2; TRBD1 aligns across 7 bases. The V segment lost 3 bases and the J segment 6 bases; nucleotides outside the gene matches: 7. The CDR3 is 14 amino acids. The V gene's germline CDR1 is MNHEY and CDR2 SVGEGT. The CDR3 protein is CASSYLGGRNGYTF. CDR3 DNA: TGTGCCAGCAGTTATTTAGGGGGCAGGAATGGCTACACCTTC.

The chain joins TRBV9 to TRBJ2-2, with D possibly matching TRBD2 (5 bases). V was trimmed by 1 base and J by 8 bases, leaving 12 bases between them. The CDR3 spans 14 residues. Per germline, CDR1 SGDLS and CDR2 YYNGEE. CDR3 in DNA: TGTGCCAGCAGCGTATCTAGCCTCAAAGGGGAGCTGTTTTTT. Translation gives CASSVSSLKGELFF. The variable domain in full, completed from reference TRBV9 and TRBJ2-2, reads DSGVTQTPKHLITATGQRVTLRCSPRSGDLSVYWYQQSLDQGLQFLIQYYNGEERAKGNILERFSAQQFPDLHSELNLSSLELGDSALYFCASSVSSLKGELFFGEGSRLTVL.

The CDR3 region is CAVPGESTDTQYF. CDR3 DNA sequence: TGTGCCGTCCCGGGGGAGTCCACAGATACGCAGTATTTT. The V gene is TRBV28, the J gene TRBJ2-3; maybe TRBD2 (6 bases). The CDR3 runs 13 residues. Germline V gene sequence: CDR1 MDHEN, CDR2 SYDVKM. The germline V and J ends were trimmed by 11 bases and 2 bases, with 14 bases remaining between them.

The CDR3 reads CASSPAPILSYNEQFF. CDR3 in DNA: TGTGCCAGCTCCCCAGCTCCGATCCTCTCCTACAATGAGCAGTTCTTC. The chain recombines TRBV18 with TRBJ2-1; D is unresolved. This CDR3 contains 16 residues. V was pared by 6 bases and J by 0 bases, with 15 bases between. The germline V gene encodes CDR1 KGHSH and CDR2 LQKENI.

The chain links TRBV19 to TRBJ1-5, with D perhaps TRBD1 (5 bases). Trimming took off 3 bases at V and 3 bases at J, with 21 bases between the two ends. The CDR3 runs to 18 residues. CDR1 is LNHDA, CDR2 SQIVND, per germline (reference sequence). The CDR3 here is CASSMEGGRVILNQPQHF. The CDR3 region has the DNA TGTGCCAGTAGTATGGAAGGTGGCAGGGTGATTCTCAATCAGCCCCAGCATTTT.

The rearrangement links TRBV11-2 to TRBJ2-7, with TRBD2 as a possible D gene (6 bases). Germline V gives CDR1 SGHAT, CDR2 FQNNGV. This CDR3 region has 15 residues. Trimming cost V 1 base and J 4 bases, with 14 bases left between them. The CDR3 sequence: CASSLGGVKGYEQYF. The CDR3 nucleotides read TGTGCCAGCAGCTTAGGGGGGGTTAAGGGGTACGAGCAGTACTTC.